The clone carrying this TCR beta chain was detected only a few times. Its cognate antigen is unknown. For the second PCR, which ran for about 7 to 11 cycles, a sample-barcoded 5' primer and a J-beta primer mix were used. A template-switch adaptor containing 12 random nucleotides labeled each cDNA molecule. TCRdb independently ran MiXCR on the 5' RACE reads; one entry per CDR3 protein. The repertoire holds 650,000 to 800,000 distinct CDR3 sequences, with under 55% as singletons. PBMCs, at least 6 million per sample, were isolated. Trimming took 2 bases from V and 9 from J; bases not matched to a gene: 7. CDR3 length: 15 residues. Per the germline V gene, CDR1 is MNHEY and CDR2 is SVGAGI. The record originates from a study of blood T cells in healthy people across ages. Study-wide results and caveats: Higher diversity, along with more naive CD4+ cells, distinguished long-lived donors from aged donors.

The source material was blood. J is TRBJ1-6 and V is TRBV6-5; TRBD1 matches 7 bases. This TCR was recovered from a man aged 60-69 years in good health. CDR3 sequence reads: CASSYKQGYGSPLHF. The CDR3 DNA reads TGTGCCAGCAGTTACAAACAGGGGTACGGTTCACCCCTCCACTTT.